Listed below are T cell receptor beta chains from one sample, sequenced in a study of control samples from healthy donors and cancer patients. TCRdb's copy holds only in-frame clones and misses some; the assay was immunoSEQ multiplex PCR. The profile shows roughly 58,000 clones, around 87% of them singletons. Sequencing input: PBMCs. These TCRs come from a woman in her fifties or sixties with lung cancer. Both conserved end residues are part of each CDR3. Each record gives: CDR3 protein, CDR3 DNA, clone size, D gene, V gene, J gene. D genes are given only for firm matches. Rows give clone size only sometimes, using once, few, many, or a class for an expanded clone.

CDR3: CASSLTGVLYEQYF
DNA: TGTGCCAGCAGCTTAACAGGGGTTTTGTACGAGCAGTACTTC
size: few
D: TRBD1
V: TRBV7-9
J: TRBJ2-7

CDR3: CASSYTNSPLHF
DNA: TGTGCCAGCAGCTACACAAATTCACCCCTCCACTTT
size: NA
D: NA
V: TRBV2
J: TRBJ1-6

CDR3: CASRGTDFAEAFF
DNA: TGTGCCAGCCGTGGAACAGATTTCGCGGAAGCTTTCTTT
size: medium-sized
D: NA
V: TRBV18
J: TRBJ1-1

CDR3: CASSLLPGWSTIYF
DNA: TGTGCCAGCAGCTTGCTACCAGGTTGGTCGACCATATATTTT
size: NA
D: NA
V: TRBV5-5
J: TRBJ1-3

CDR3: CASSFGPEETQYF
DNA: TGTGCCAGCAGCTTCGGACCCGAAGAGACCCAGTACTTC
size: NA
D: NA
V: TRBV13
J: TRBJ2-5

CDR3: CASSWDSNSNQPQHF
DNA: TGTGCCAGCAGTTGGGACAGCAATAGCAATCAGCCCCAGCATTTT
size: NA
D: TRBD1
V: TRBV27
J: TRBJ1-5

CDR3: CSVVGGGRSLEQFF
DNA: TGCAGCGTTGTAGGCGGGGGGAGGAGTCTTGAGCAGTTCTTC
size: few
D: TRBD2
V: TRBV29-1
J: TRBJ2-1

CDR3: CASSLTGGGTQYF
DNA: TGTGCCAGTAGTCTGACAGGGGGGGGGACCCAGTACTTC
size: NA
D: TRBD1
V: TRBV19
J: TRBJ2-5

CDR3: CATEGVRRTEAFF
DNA: TGTGCCACCGAGGGGGTTCGGCGCACTGAAGCTTTCTTT
size: NA
D: NA
V: TRBV7-3
J: TRBJ1-1

CDR3: CASSSRQDRDEQYF
DNA: TGCGCCAGCAGCTCGAGGCAGGACAGGGACGAGCAGTACTTC
size: NA
D: TRBD1
V: TRBV4-1
J: TRBJ2-7

CDR3: CASSQARWTGLNQPQHF
DNA: TGTGCCAGCAGTCAAGCCCGCTGGACAGGCCTAAATCAGCCCCAGCATTTT
size: few
D: TRBD1
V: TRBV27
J: TRBJ1-5

CDR3: CASSLVTGANSPLHF
DNA: TGTGCCAGCAGCTTAGTCACGGGGGCAAATTCACCCCTCCACTTT
size: NA
D: NA
V: TRBV7-2
J: TRBJ1-6

CDR3: CASSIASGRPNEQFF
DNA: TGTGCCAGTAGTATAGCTAGCGGGAGACCCAATGAGCAGTTCTTC
size: NA
D: TRBD2
V: TRBV19
J: TRBJ2-1

CDR3: CASQAGRGYSNQPQHF
DNA: TGTGCCAGCCAGGCGGGCAGGGGGTATAGCAATCAGCCCCAGCATTTT
size: NA
D: TRBD1
V: TRBV19
J: TRBJ1-5

CDR3: CASSLELPQGRMMNTEAFF
DNA: TGTGCCAGCAGCTTAGAACTCCCCCAGGGGCGGATGATGAACACTGAAGCTTTCTTT
size: NA
D: NA
V: TRBV7-6
J: TRBJ1-1

CDR3: CASSVQGSSTDTQYF
DNA: TGTGCCAGCAGTGTTCAGGGGTCCTCCACAGATACGCAGTATTTT
size: NA
D: NA
V: TRBV25-1
J: TRBJ2-3

CDR3: CASSRGERVRRQFF
DNA: TGTGCCAGCTCCAGGGGGGAGCGGGTTCGTCGGCAGTTCTTC
size: NA
D: NA
V: TRBV6-6
J: TRBJ2-1

CDR3: CASSVGLAGMGEQFF
DNA: TGTGCCAGCAGCGTGGGACTAGCGGGAATGGGTGAGCAGTTCTTC
size: few
D: TRBD2
V: TRBV9
J: TRBJ2-1

CDR3: CASSWGIQETQYF
DNA: TGTGCCAGCAGTTGGGGAATTCAAGAGACCCAGTACTTC
size: NA
D: NA
V: TRBV27
J: TRBJ2-5

CDR3: CASSLEATGFTTSGAFF
DNA: TGCGCCAGCAGCTTGGAGGCGACAGGTTTTACGACCTCTGGGGCTTTCTTT
size: NA
D: NA
V: TRBV5-1
J: TRBJ1-1

CDR3: CASSQSSVSYEQYF
DNA: TGTGCCAGCAGCCAGTCTAGCGTGTCCTACGAGCAGTACTTC
size: NA
D: NA
V: TRBV3-1/TRBV3-2
J: TRBJ2-7

CDR3: CASSTLTGGNTEAFF
DNA: TGTGCCAGTAGTACCTTGACAGGGGGCAACACTGAAGCTTTCTTT
size: NA
D: TRBD1
V: TRBV19
J: TRBJ1-1

CDR3: CASSLEGERGEQFF
DNA: TGTGCCAGCTCATTAGAGGGCGAGCGGGGTGAGCAGTTCTTC
size: NA
D: TRBD2
V: TRBV6-5
J: TRBJ2-1

CDR3: CASSFGRGDESYEQYF
DNA: TGCGCCAGCAGCTTTGGGAGAGGGGACGAATCCTACGAGCAGTACTTC
size: once
D: NA
V: TRBV5-1
J: TRBJ2-7

CDR3: CASSLGQGLTGELFF
DNA: TGTGCCAGCAGCTTGGGACAGGGGCTCACCGGGGAGCTGTTTTTT
size: NA
D: TRBD1
V: TRBV11-3
J: TRBJ2-2

CDR3: CASSPGQGAGEQYF
DNA: TGTGCCAGCTCACCGGGACAGGGGGCGGGTGAGCAGTACTTC
size: NA
D: TRBD1
V: TRBV18
J: TRBJ2-7

CDR3: CASSRAGTGKETQYF
DNA: TGTGCCAGCAGCCGTGCCGGGACAGGGAAAGAGACCCAGTACTTC
size: NA
D: TRBD1
V: TRBV5-4
J: TRBJ2-5

CDR3: CASSGTTGTHYEQYF
DNA: TGTGCCAGTAGTGGGACCACCGGGACGCACTACGAGCAGTACTTC
size: NA
D: NA
V: TRBV19
J: TRBJ2-7

CDR3: CASSPGDVNEQFF
DNA: TGCGCCAGCAGCCCGGGGGATGTCAATGAGCAGTTCTTC
size: NA
D: NA
V: TRBV5-1
J: TRBJ2-1

CDR3: CSARTGRGEQYF
DNA: TGCAGCGCCCGGACAGGGAGGGGCGAGCAGTACTTC
size: NA
D: NA
V: TRBV29-1
J: TRBJ2-7

CDR3: CASSPPVGEAFF
DNA: TGTGCCAGCAGTCCCCCGGTTGGTGAAGCTTTCTTT
size: NA
D: NA
V: TRBV6-5
J: TRBJ1-1

CDR3: CASSPPTGIEQYF
DNA: TGTGCCAGCTCACCACCCACAGGGATCGAGCAGTACTTC
size: NA
D: NA
V: TRBV18
J: TRBJ2-7

CDR3: CASSQGRGGFYEQYF
DNA: TGCGCCAGCAGCCAAGGACGGGGGGGGTTCTACGAGCAGTACTTC
size: NA
D: TRBD2
V: TRBV4-1
J: TRBJ2-7

CDR3: CASSLAGARSYEQYF
DNA: TGCGCCAGCAGCCTAGCGGGAGCTAGAAGCTACGAGCAGTACTTC
size: NA
D: TRBD2
V: TRBV5-1
J: TRBJ2-7

CDR3: CASWAGASSYEQYF
DNA: TGTGCCAGCTGGGCGGGAGCGAGCTCCTACGAGCAGTACTTC
size: NA
D: TRBD2
V: TRBV6-5
J: TRBJ2-7

CDR3: CASSPIAGTQETQYF
DNA: TGCGCCAGCAGCCCCATTGCTGGGACCCAAGAGACCCAGTACTTC
size: NA
D: NA
V: TRBV5-1
J: TRBJ2-5

CDR3: CASSLDTRATNEKLFF
DNA: TGTGCCAGCAGCTTGGACACCCGCGCAACTAATGAAAAACTGTTTTTT
size: NA
D: NA
V: TRBV5-8
J: TRBJ1-4

CDR3: CASSSGQGVAGELFF
DNA: TGCGCCAGCAGCTCGGGACAGGGGGTTGCCGGGGAGCTGTTTTTT
size: NA
D: TRBD1
V: TRBV5-1
J: TRBJ2-2

CDR3: CASSVGSPLHF
DNA: TGTGCCAGCAGCGTCGGATCACCCCTCCACTTT
size: NA
D: NA
V: TRBV28
J: TRBJ1-6

CDR3: CASSRRTVTNEKLFF
DNA: TGTGCCAGTAGTAGAAGGACAGTGACTAATGAAAAACTGTTTTTT
size: NA
D: NA
V: TRBV19
J: TRBJ1-4

CDR3: CASGRESSRPSTDTQYF
DNA: TGTGCCAGCGGGCGGGAATCATCACGCCCGAGCACAGATACGCAGTATTTT
size: NA
D: NA
V: TRBV3-1/TRBV3-2
J: TRBJ2-3

CDR3: CASSLSISGNTIYF
DNA: TGTGCCAGCAGCTTAAGCATCTCTGGAAACACCATATATTTT
size: NA
D: NA
V: TRBV7-8
J: TRBJ1-3

CDR3: CASSPAGGHNTGELFF
DNA: TGTGCCAGCAGCCCAGCGGGGGGTCATAACACCGGGGAGCTGTTTTTT
size: NA
D: TRBD2
V: TRBV5-4
J: TRBJ2-2

CDR3: CASRYRGEYEQFF
DNA: TGTGCCAGCAGATACCGAGGGGAGTATGAGCAGTTCTTC
size: NA
D: NA
V: TRBV25-1
J: TRBJ2-1

CDR3: CASSSGTGGYSRELFF
DNA: TGTGCCAGTAGTAGCGGGACAGGGGGCTACTCTAGGGAGCTGTTTTTT
size: few
D: TRBD1
V: TRBV19
J: TRBJ2-2

CDR3: CASSPRQGATGELFF
DNA: TGTGCCAGCAGCCCCCGACAGGGGGCAACCGGGGAGCTGTTTTTT
size: NA
D: TRBD1
V: TRBV9
J: TRBJ2-2

CDR3: CASSSTRSWSGELFF
DNA: TGCGCCAGCAGCTCAACAAGAAGTTGGTCCGGGGAGCTGTTTTTT
size: NA
D: NA
V: TRBV5-1
J: TRBJ2-2

CDR3: CASSEGQGRWNEQFF
DNA: TGTGCCAGCAGTGAGGGACAGGGGAGGTGGAATGAGCAGTTCTTC
size: NA
D: TRBD1
V: TRBV6-1
J: TRBJ2-1

CDR3: CASSPQGPYNEQFF
DNA: TGTGCCAGCAGCCCCCAGGGCCCCTACAATGAGCAGTTCTTC
size: NA
D: NA
V: TRBV7-6
J: TRBJ2-1

CDR3: CASSTRENDEKLFF
DNA: TGTGCCAGCAGTACTAGGGAGAATGATGAAAAACTGTTTTTT
size: NA
D: NA
V: TRBV7-9
J: TRBJ1-4

CDR3: CASSRTGGQQSYEQYF
DNA: TGCGCCAGCAGCCGCACCGGGGGACAACAATCCTACGAGCAGTACTTC
size: NA
D: NA
V: TRBV4-1
J: TRBJ2-7

CDR3: CAISGPMVAGGQETQYF
DNA: TGTGCCATCAGCGGGCCCATGGTAGCGGGGGGCCAAGAGACCCAGTACTTC
size: NA
D: TRBD2
V: TRBV10-3
J: TRBJ2-5

CDR3: CASSLETGGSGANVLTF
DNA: TGCGCCAGCAGCTTGGAGACAGGGGGCTCAGGGGCCAACGTCCTGACTTTC
size: NA
D: TRBD1
V: TRBV5-1
J: TRBJ2-6

CDR3: CASSKTGGFEKLFF
DNA: TGTGCCAGCAGCAAGACAGGGGGCTTTGAAAAACTGTTTTTT
size: NA
D: TRBD1
V: TRBV7-3
J: TRBJ1-4

CDR3: CASSRLGEEQYF
DNA: TGTGCCAGCAGCCGTTTAGGTGAGGAGCAGTACTTC
size: NA
D: NA
V: TRBV7-6
J: TRBJ2-7